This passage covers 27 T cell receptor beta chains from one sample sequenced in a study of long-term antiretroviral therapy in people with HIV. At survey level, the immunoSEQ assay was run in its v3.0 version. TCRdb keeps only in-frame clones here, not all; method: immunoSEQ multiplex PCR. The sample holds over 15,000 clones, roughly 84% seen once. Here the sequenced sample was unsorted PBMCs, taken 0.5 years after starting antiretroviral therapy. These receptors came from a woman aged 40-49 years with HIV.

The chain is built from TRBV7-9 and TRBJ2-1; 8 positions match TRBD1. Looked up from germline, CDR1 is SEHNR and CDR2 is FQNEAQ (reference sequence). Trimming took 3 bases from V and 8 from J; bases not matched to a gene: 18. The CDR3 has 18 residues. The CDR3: CASSFMASSGRGRDEQFF. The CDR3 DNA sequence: TGTGCCAGCAGCTTTATGGCCAGCTCGGGCAGGGGGCGGGATGAGCAGTTCTTC.

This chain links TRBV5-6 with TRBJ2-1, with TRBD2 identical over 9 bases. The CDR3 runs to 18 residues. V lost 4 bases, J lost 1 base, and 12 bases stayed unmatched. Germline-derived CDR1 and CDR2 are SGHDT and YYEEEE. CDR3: CASSHTTGTSRSYNEQFF. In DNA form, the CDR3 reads TGTGCCAGCAGCCATACGACTGGGACTAGCCGTTCCTACAATGAGCAGTTCTTC.

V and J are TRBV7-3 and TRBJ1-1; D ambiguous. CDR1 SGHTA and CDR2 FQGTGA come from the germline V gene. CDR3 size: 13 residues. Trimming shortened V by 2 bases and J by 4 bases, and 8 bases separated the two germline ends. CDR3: CASSLYGSTEAFF. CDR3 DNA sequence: TGTGCCAGCAGCTTATACGGGAGCACTGAAGCTTTCTTT. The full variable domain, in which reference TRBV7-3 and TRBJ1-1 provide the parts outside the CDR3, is GAGVSQTPSNKVTEKGKYVELRCDPISGHTALYWYRQSLGQGPEFLIYFQGTGAADDSGLPNDRFFAVRPEGSVSTLKIQRTERGDSAVYLCASSLYGSTEAFFGQGTRLTVV.

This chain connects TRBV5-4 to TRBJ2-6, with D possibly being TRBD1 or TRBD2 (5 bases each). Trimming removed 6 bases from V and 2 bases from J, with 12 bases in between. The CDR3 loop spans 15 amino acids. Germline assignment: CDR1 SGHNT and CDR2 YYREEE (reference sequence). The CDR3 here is CASKGSLTGANVLTF. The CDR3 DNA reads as TGTGCCAGCAAGGGGAGCCTGACTGGGGCCAACGTCCTGACTTTC.

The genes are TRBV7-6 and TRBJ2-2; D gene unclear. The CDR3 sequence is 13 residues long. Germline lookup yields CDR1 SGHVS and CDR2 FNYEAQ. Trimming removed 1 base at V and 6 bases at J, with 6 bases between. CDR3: CASSLGASGELFF. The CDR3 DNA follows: TGTGCCAGCAGCTTAGGAGCATCCGGGGAGCTGTTTTTT.

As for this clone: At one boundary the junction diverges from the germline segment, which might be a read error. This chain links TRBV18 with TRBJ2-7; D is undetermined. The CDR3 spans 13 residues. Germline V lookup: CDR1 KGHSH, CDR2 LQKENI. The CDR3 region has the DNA TGTGCCGGCTCACCGGCGGCAAACTACGAGCAGTACTTC. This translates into CAGSPAANYEQYF.

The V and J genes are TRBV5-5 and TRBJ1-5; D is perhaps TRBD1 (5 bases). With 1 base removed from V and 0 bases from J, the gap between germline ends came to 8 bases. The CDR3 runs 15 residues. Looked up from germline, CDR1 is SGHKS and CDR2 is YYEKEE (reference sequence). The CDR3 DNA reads TGTGCCAGCAGCTTGACAGGCAATAGCAATCAGCCCCAGCATTTT. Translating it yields CASSLTGNSNQPQHF.

DNA for the CDR3: TGTGCCAGCAGCGTCCTCGTGAACACTGAAGCTTTCTTT. It specifies CASSVLVNTEAFF. V and J are TRBV9 and TRBJ1-1; D not resolved. Trimming pared 2 bases from V and 0 bases from J, leaving 5 bases between. CDR3 length equals 13 residues. Germline loops: CDR1 SGDLS, CDR2 YYNGEE.

CDR3 protein: CASQDRYRAPSTEAFF. The CDR3 DNA reads as TGTGCCAGTCAAGACAGGTATCGAGCCCCATCCACTGAAGCTTTCTTT. The chain has TRBV19 and TRBJ1-1; TRBD1 might be the D (6 bases). Germline lookup yields CDR1 LNHDA and CDR2 SQIVND (reference sequence). CDR3 length: 16 residues. Trimming shortened V by 8 bases and J by 4 bases, and 23 bases separated the two germline ends.

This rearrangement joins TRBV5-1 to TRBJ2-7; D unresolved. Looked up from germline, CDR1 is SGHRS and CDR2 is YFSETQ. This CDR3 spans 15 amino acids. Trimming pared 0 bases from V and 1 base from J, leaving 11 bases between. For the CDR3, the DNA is TGCGCCAGCAGCTTGGTGGCGGCCTCTTCCTACGAGCAGTACTTC. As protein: CASSLVAASSYEQYF.

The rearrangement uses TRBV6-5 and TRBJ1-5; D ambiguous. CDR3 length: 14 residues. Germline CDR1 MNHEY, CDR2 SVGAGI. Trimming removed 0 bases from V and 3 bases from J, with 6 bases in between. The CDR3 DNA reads TGTGCCAGCAGTTACTCCCGGTCCAATCAGCCCCAGCATTTT. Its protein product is CASSYSRSNQPQHF.

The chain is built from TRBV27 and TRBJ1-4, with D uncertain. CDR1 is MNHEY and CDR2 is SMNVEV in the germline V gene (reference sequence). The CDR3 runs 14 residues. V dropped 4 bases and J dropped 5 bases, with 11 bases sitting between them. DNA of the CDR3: TGTGCCAGCAGTTCCCGTTGGGAAAATGAAAAACTGTTTTTT. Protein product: CASSSRWENEKLFF.

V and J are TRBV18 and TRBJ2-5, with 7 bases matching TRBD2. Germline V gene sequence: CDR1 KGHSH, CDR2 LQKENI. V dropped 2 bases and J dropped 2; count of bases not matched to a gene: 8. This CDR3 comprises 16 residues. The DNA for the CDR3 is TGTGCCAGCTCACCAAGATCACTAGCGCCTCAAGAGACCCAGTACTTC. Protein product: CASSPRSLAPQETQYF.

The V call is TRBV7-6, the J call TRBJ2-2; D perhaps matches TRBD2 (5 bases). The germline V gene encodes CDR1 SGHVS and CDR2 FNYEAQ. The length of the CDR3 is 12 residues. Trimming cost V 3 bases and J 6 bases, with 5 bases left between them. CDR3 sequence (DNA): TGTGCCAGCAGCTTGAGGGCCGGGGAGCTGTTTTTT. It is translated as CASSLRAGELFF.

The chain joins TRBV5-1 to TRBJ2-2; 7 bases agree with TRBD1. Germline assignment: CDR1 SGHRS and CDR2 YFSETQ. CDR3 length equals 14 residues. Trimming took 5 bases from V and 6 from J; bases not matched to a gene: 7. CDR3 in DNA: TGCGCCAGCAGGAGAAACACAGGGGCCGGGGAGCTGTTTTTT. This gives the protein CASRRNTGAGELFF.

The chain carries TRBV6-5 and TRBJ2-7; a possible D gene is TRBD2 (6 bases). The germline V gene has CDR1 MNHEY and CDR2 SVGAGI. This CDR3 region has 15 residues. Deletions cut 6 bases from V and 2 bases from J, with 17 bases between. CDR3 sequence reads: CASRGTPGAPYEQYF. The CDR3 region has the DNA TGTGCCAGCAGGGGCACGCCGGGAGCTCCCTACGAGCAGTACTTC.

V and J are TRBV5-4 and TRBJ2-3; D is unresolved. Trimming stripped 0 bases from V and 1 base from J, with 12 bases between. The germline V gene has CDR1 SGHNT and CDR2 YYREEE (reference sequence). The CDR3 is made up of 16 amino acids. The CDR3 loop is CASSLEPDPRTDTQYF. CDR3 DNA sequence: TGTGCCAGCAGCTTGGAACCAGACCCTCGCACAGATACGCAGTATTTT.

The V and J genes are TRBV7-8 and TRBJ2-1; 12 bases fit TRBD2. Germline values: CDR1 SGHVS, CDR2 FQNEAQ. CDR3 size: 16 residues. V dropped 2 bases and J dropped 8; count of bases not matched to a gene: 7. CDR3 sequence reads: CASSLPRLAGAYEQFF. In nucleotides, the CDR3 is TGTGCCAGCAGCTTACCCCGACTAGCGGGAGCGTATGAGCAGTTCTTC.

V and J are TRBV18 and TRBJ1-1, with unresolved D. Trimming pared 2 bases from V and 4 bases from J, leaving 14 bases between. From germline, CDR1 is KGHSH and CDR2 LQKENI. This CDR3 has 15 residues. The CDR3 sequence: CASSPAEAQGTEAFF. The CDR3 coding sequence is TGTGCCAGCTCACCAGCGGAGGCGCAAGGCACTGAAGCTTTCTTT.

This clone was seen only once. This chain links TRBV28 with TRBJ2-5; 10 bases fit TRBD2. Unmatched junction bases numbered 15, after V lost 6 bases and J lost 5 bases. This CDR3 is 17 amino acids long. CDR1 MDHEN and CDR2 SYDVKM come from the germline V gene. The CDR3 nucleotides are TGTGCCAGCAGCGGGGGGGGAGCGGGAGGGGTTATCGAGACCCAGTACTTC. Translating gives CASSGGGAGGVIETQYF.

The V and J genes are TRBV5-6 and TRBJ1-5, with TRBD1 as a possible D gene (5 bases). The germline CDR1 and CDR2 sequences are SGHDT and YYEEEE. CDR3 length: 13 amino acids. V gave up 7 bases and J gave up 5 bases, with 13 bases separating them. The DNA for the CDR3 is TGTGCCAGCTCCGGGGGGAGGGATCAGCCCCAGCATTTT. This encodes CASSGGRDQPQHF.

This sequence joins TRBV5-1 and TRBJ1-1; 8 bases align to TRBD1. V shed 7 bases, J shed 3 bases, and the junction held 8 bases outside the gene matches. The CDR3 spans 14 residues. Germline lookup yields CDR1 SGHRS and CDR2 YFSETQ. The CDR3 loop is CASGPQGADTEAFF. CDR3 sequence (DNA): TGCGCCAGCGGTCCCCAGGGGGCGGACACTGAAGCTTTCTTT.

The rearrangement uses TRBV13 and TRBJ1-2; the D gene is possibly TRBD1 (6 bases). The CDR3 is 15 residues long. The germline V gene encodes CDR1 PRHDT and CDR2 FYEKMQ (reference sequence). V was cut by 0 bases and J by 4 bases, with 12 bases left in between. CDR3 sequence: CASSLGQGPLYGYTF. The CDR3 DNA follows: TGTGCCAGCAGCTTAGGCCAGGGGCCCCTCTATGGCTACACCTTC.

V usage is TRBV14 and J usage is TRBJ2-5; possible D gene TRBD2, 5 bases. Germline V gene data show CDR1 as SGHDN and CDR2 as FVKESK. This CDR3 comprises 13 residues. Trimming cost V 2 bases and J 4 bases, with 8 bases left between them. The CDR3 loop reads CASSQLGRETQYF. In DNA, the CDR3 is TGTGCCAGCAGCCAATTGGGGAGAGAGACCCAGTACTTC.

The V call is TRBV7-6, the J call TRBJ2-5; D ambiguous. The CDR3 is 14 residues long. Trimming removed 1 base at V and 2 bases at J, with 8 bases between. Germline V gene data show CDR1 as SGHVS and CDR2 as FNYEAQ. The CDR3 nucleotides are TGTGCCAGCAGCTTAGACCTGATTCAAGAGACCCAGTACTTC. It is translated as CASSLDLIQETQYF.

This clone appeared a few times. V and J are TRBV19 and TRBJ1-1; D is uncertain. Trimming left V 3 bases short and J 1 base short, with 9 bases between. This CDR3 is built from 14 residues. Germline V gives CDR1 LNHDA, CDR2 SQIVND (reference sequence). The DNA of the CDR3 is TGTGCCAGTAGTATGTCCCACCAGAACACTGAAGCTTTCTTT. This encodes CASSMSHQNTEAFF.

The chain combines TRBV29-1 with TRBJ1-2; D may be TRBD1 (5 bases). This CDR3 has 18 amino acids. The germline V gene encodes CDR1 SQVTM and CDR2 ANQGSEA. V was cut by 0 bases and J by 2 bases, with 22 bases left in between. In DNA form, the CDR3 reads TGCAGCGTTGAAGATTTTGGAGGGTTTGGGGGTAGAAACTATGGCTACACCTTC. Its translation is CSVEDFGGFGGRNYGYTF. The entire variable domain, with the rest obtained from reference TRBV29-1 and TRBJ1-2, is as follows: SAVISQKPSRDICQRGTSLTIQCQVDSQVTMMFWYRQQPGQSLTLIATANQGSEATYESGFVIDKFPISRPNLTFSTLTVSNMSPEDSSIYLCSVEDFGGFGGRNYGYTFGSGTRLTVV.